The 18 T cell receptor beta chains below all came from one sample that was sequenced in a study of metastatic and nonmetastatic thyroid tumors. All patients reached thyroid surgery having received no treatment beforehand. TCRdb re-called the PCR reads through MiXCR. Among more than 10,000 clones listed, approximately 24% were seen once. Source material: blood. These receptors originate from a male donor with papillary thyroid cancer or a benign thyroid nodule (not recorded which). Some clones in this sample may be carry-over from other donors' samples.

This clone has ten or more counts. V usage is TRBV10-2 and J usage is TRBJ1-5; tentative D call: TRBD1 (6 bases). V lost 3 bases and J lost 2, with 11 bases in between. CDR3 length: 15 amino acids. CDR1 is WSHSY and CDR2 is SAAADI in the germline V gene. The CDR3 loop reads CASSEQGWGNQPQHF. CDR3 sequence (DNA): TGCGCCAGCAGTGAACAGGGTTGGGGCAATCAGCCCCAGCATTTT.

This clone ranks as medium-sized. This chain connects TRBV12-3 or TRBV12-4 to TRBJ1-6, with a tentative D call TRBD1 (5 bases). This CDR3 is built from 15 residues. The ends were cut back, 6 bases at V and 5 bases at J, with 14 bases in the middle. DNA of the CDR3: TGTGCCAGCAGAGCCGGGACTGACCATAATTCACCCCTCCACTTT. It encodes CASRAGTDHNSPLHF.

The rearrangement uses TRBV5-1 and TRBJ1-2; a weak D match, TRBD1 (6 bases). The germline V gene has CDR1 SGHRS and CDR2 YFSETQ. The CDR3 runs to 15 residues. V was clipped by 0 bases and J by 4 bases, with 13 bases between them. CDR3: CASSLDRARSYGYTF. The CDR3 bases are TGCGCCAGCAGCTTGGACAGGGCGAGAAGCTATGGCTACACCTTC.

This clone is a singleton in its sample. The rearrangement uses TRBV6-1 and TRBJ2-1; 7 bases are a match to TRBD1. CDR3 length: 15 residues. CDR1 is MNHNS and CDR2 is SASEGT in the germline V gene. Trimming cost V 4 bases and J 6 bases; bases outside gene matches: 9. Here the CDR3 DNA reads TGTGCCAGCAGTGCCGGGACAGTAATAACCAATGAGCAGTTCTTC. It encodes CASSAGTVITNEQFF.

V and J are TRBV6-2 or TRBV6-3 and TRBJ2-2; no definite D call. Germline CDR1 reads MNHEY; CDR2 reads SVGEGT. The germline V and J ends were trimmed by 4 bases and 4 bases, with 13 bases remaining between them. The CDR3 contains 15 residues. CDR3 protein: CASSSNPYSTGELFF. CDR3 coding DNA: TGTGCCAGCAGTTCGAACCCGTATAGCACCGGGGAGCTGTTTTTT.

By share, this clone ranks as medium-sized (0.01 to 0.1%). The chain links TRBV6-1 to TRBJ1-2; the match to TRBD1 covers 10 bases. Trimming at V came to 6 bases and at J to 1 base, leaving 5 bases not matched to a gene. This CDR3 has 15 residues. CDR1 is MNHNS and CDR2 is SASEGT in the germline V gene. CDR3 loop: CASSRQGAVNYGYTF. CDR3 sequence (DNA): TGTGCCAGCAGCCGACAGGGGGCGGTTAACTATGGCTACACCTTC.

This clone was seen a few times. The CDR3 protein is CASRSSGTAVDGYTF. In DNA, the CDR3 is TGTGCCAGCAGAAGTTCCGGGACAGCCGTCGATGGCTACACCTTC. The rearrangement joins TRBV11-2 to TRBJ1-2, with 7 bases identical to TRBD1. CDR3 length: 15 residues. Germline V gives CDR1 SGHAT, CDR2 FQNNGV. V lost 6 bases and J lost 6; bases outside the gene matches: 13.

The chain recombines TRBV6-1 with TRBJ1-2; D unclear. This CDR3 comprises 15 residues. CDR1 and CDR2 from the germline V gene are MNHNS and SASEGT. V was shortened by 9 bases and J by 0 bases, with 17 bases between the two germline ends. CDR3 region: CASSLSDRSNYGYTF. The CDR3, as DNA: TGTGCCAGTAGTCTGTCGGACCGTTCTAACTATGGCTACACCTTC.

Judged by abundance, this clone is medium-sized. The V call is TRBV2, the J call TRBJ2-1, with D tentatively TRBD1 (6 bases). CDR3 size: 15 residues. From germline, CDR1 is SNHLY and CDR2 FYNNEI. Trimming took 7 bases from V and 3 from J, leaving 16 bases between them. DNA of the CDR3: TGTGCCAGCAAAATCACAGGGTACCTCTACAATGAGCAGTTCTTC. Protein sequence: CASKITGYLYNEQFF.

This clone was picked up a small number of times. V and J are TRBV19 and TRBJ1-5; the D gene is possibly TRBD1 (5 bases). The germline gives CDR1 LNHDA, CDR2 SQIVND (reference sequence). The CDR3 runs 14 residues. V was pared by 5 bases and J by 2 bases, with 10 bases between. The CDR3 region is CASSGGRGNQPQHF. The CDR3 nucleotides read TGTGCCAGTAGTGGGGGGAGGGGCAATCAGCCCCAGCATTTT. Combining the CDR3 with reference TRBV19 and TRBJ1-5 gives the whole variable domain DGGITQSPKYLFRKEGQNVTLSCEQNLNHDAMYWYRQDPGQGLRLIYYSQIVNDFQKGDIAEGYSVSREKKESFPLTVTSAQKNPTAFYLCASSGGRGNQPQHFGDGTRLSIL.

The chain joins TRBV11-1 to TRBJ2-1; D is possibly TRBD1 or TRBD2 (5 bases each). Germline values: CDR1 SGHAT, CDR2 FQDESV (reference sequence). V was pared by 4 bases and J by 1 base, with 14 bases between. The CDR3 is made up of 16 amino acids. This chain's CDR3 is CASSWDVTSSYNEQFF. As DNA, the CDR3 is TGTGCCAGCAGCTGGGACGTGACGAGTTCCTACAATGAGCAGTTCTTC.

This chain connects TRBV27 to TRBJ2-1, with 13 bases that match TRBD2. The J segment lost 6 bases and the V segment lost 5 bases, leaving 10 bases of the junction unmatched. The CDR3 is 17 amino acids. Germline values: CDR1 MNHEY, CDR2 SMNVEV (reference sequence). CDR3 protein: CASSPLLTSGGLNEQFF. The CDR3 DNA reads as TGTGCCAGCAGTCCCCTATTGACTAGCGGGGGGCTCAATGAGCAGTTCTTC.

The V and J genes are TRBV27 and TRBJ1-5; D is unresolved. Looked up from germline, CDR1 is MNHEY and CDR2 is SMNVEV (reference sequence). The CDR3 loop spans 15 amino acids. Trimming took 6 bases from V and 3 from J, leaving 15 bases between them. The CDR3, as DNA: TGTGCCAGCAGCCTAATCGCCCCGGTCAATCAGCCCCAGCATTTT. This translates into CASSLIAPVNQPQHF.

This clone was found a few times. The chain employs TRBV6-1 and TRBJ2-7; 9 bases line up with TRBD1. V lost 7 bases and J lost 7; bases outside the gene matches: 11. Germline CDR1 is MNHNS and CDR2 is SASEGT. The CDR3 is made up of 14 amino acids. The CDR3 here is CASKTGQGLGEQYF. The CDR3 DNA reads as TGTGCCAGCAAAACCGGACAGGGGCTCGGGGAGCAGTACTTC.

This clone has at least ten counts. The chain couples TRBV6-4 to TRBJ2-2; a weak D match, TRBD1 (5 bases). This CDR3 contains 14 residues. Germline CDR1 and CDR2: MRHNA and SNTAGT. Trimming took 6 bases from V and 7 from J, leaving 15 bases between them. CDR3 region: CASSREGEVGELFF. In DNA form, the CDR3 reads TGTGCCAGCAGCAGGGAAGGAGAGGTCGGGGAGCTGTTTTTT.

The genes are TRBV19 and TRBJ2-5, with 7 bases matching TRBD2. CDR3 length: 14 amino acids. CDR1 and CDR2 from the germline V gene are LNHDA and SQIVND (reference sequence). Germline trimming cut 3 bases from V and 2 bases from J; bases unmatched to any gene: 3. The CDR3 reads CASSIPGGQETQYF. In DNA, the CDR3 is TGTGCCAGTAGTATCCCCGGGGGGCAAGAGACCCAGTACTTC.

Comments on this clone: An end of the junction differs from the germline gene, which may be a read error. CDR3 amino acids: CASSLAGGRNEQFF. CDR3 DNA: TGTGCCAGCAGTCTAGCGGGAGGGAGAAATGAGCAGTTCTTC. This chain joins TRBV12-3 or TRBV12-4 and TRBJ2-1, with 12 bases identical to TRBD2. The CDR3 has 14 residues.

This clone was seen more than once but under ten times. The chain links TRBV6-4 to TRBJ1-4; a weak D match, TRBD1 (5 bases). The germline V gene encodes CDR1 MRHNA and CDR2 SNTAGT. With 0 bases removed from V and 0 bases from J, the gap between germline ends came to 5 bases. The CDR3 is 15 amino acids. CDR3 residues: CASSDSGPTNEKLFF. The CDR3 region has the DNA TGTGCCAGCAGTGACTCGGGGCCAACTAATGAAAAACTGTTTTTT.